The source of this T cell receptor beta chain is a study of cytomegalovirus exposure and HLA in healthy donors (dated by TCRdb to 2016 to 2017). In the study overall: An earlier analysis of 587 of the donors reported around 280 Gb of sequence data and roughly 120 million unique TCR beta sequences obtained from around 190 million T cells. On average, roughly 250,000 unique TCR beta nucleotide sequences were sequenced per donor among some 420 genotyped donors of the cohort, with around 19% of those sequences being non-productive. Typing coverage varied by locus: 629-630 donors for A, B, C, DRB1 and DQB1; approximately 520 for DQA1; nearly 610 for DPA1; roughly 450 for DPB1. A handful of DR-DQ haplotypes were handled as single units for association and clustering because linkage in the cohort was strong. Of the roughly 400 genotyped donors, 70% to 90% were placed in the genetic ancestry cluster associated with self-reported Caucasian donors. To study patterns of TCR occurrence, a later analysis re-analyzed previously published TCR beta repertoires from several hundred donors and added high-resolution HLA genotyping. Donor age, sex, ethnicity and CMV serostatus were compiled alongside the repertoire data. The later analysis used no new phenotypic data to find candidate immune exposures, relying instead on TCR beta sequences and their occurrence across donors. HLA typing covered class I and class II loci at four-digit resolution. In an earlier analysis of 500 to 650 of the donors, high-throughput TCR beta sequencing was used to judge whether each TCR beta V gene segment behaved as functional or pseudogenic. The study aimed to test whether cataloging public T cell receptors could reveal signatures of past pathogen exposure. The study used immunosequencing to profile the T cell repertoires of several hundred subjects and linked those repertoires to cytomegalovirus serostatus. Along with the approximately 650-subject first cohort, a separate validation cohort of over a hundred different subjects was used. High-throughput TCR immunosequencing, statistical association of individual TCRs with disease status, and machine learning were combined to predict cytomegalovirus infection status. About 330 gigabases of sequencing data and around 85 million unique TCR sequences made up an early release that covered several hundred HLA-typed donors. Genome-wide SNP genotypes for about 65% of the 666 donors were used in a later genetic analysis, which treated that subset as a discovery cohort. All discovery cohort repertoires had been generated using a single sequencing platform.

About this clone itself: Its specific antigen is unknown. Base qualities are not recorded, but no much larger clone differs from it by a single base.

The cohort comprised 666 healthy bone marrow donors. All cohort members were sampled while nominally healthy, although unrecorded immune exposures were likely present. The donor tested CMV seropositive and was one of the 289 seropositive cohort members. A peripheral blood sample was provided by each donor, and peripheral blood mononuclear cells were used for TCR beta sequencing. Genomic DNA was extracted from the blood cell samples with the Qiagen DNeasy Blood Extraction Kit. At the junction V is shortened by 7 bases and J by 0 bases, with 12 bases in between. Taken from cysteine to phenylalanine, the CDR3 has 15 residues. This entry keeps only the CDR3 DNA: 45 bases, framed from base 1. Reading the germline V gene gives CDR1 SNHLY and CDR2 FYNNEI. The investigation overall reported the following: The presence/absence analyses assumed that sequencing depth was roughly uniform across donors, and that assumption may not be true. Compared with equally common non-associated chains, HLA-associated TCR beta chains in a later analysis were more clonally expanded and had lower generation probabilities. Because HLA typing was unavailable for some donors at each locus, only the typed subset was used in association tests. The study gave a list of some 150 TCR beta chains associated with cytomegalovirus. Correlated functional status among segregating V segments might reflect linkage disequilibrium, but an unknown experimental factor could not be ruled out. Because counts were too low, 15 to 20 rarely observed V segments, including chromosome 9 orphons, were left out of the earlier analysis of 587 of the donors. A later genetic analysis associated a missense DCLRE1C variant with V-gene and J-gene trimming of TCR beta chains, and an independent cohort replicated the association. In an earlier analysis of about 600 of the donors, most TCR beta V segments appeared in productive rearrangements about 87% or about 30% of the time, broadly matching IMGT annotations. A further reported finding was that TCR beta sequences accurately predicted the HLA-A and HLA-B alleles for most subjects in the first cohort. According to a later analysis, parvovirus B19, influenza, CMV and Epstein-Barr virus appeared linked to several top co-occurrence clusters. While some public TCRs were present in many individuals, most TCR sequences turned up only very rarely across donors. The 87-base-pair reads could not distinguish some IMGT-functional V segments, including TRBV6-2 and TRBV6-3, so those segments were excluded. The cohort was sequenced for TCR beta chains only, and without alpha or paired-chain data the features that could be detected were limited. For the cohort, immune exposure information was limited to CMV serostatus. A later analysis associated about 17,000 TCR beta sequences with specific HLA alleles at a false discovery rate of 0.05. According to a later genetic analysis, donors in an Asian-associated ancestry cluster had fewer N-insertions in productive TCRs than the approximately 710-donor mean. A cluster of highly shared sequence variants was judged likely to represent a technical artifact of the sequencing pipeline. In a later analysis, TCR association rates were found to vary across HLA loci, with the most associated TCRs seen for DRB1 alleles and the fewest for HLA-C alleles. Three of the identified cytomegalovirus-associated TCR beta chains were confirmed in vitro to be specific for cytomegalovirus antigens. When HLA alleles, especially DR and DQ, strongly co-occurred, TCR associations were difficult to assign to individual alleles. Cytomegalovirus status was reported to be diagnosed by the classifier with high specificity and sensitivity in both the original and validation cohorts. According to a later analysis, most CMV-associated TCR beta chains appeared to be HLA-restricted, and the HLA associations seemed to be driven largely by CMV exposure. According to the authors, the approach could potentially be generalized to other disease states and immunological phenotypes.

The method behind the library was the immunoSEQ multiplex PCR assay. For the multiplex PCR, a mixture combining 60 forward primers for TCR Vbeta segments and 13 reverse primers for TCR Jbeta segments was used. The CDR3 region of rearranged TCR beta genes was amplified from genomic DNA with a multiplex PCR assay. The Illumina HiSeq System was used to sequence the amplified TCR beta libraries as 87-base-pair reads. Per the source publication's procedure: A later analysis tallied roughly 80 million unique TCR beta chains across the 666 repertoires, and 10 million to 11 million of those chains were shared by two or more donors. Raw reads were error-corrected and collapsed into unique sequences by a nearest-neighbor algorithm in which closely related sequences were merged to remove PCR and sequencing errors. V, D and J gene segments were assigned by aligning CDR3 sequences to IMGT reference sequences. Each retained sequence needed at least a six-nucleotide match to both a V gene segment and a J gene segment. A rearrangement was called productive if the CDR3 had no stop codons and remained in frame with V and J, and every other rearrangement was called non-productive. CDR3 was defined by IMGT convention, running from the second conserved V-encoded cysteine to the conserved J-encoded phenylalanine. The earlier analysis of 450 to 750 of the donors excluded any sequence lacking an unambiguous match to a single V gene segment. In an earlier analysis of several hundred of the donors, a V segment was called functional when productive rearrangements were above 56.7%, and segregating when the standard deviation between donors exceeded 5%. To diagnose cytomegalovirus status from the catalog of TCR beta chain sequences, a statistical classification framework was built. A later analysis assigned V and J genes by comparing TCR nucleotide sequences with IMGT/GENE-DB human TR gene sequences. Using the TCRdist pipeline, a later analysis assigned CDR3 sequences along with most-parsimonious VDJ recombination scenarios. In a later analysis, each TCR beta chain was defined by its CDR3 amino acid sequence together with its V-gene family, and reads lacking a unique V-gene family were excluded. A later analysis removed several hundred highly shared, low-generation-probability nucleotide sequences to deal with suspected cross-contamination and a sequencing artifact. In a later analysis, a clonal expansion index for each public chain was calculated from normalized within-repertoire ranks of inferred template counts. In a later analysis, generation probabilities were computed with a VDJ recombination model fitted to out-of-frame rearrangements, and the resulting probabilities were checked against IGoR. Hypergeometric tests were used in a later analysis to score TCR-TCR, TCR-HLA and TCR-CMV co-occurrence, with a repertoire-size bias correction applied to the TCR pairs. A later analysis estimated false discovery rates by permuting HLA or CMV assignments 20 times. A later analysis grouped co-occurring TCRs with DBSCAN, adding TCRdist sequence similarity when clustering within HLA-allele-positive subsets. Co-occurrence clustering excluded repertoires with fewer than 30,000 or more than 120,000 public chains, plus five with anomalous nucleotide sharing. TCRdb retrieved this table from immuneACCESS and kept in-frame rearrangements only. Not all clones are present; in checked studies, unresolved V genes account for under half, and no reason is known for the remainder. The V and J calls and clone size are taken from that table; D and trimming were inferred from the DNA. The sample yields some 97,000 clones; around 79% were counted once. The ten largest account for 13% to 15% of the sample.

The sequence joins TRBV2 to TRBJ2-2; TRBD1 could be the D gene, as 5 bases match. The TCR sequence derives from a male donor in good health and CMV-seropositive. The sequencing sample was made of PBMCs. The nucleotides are TGTGCCAGCACAAGGGGAACCGCGAACACCGGGGAGCTGTTTTTT. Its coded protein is CASTRGTANTGELFF.